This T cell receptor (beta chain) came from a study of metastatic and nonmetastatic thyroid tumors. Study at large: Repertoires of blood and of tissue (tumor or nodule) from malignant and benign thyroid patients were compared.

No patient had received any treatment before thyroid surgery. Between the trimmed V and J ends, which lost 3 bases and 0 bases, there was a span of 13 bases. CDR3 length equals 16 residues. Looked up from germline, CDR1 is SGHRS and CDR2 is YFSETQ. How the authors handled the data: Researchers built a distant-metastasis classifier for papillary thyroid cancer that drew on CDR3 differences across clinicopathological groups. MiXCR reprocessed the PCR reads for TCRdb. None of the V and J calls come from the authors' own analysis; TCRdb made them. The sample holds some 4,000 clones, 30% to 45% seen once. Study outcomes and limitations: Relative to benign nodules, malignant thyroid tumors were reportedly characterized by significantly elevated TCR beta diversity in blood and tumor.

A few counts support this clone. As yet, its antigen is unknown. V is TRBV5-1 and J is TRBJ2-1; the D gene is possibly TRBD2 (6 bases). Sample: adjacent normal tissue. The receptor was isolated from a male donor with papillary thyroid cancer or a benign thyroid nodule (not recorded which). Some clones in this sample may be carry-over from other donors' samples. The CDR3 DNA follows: TGCGCCAGCAGCTCGGGACTGACGAGCTCCTACAATGAGCAGTTCTTC. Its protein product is CASSSGLTSSYNEQFF.